Following are 8 T cell receptor beta chains from one sample sequenced in a study of tumor-infiltrating lymphocytes in localized non-small cell lung cancer. Sequencing was performed with immunoSEQ multiplex PCR; in TCRdb, only in-frame clones are kept and a portion is missing. Here the sample spans 3,000 or so clones, approximately 70% being singletons. The sequenced material came from uninvolved lung tissue not adjacent to the tumor. The receptors here all came from a human donor with non-small cell lung cancer.

The V gene is TRBV5-5, the J gene TRBJ2-5, with 7 bases aligning to TRBD2. Germline-derived CDR1 and CDR2 are SGHKS and YYEKEE (reference sequence). J gave up 6 bases and V 4 bases, and 9 bases lay outside the gene matches. The CDR3 length is 14 residues. CDR3 sequence: CASSPWGGEKTQYF. The DNA of the CDR3 is TGTGCCAGCAGCCCCTGGGGGGGTGAGAAGACCCAGTACTTC.

The rearrangement uses TRBV11-3 and TRBJ1-4; 7 bases align to TRBD1. CDR1 is SGHNT and CDR2 is YENEEA in the germline V gene. J gave up 4 bases and V 3 bases, and 5 bases lay outside the gene matches. The CDR3 covers 15 residues. In DNA form, the CDR3 reads TGTGCCAGCAGCTTGAAGGACAGGTTTAATGAAAAACTGTTTTTT. It specifies CASSLKDRFNEKLFF.

The chain employs TRBV9 and TRBJ1-6; D unresolved. CDR1 is SGDLS, CDR2 YYNGEE, per germline. The CDR3 runs to 12 residues. V was cut by 4 bases and J by 8 bases, with 7 bases left in between. The chain's CDR3 is CASSTEDSPLHF. In nucleotides, the CDR3 is TGTGCCAGCAGCACCGAGGATTCACCCCTCCACTTT.

This clone has more than one count but fewer than ten. The genes are TRBV27 and TRBJ2-7; D not certain. CDR1 is MNHEY, CDR2 SMNVEV, per germline (reference sequence). The CDR3 length is 14 residues. V lost 6 bases, J lost 2 bases, and 14 bases lay in between. CDR3 protein: CASRPRLGAYEQYV. CDR3 nucleotide sequence: TGTGCCAGCAGGCCTCGGTTGGGCGCCTACGAGCAGTACGTC.

This chain links TRBV14 with TRBJ2-7; possibly TRBD1 for D (5 bases). Between the trimmed V and J ends, which lost 4 bases and 7 bases, there was a span of 14 bases. From germline, CDR1 is SGHDN and CDR2 FVKESK. CDR3 length: 13 amino acids. CDR3 sequence reads: CASSLRQKGEQYF. CDR3 in DNA: TGTGCCAGCAGCCTCAGACAGAAAGGAGAGCAGTACTTC.

DNA of the CDR3: TGTGCTAGTGGTTTAAGGGAGAATGAGCAGTTCTTC. It specifies CASGLRENEQFF. This chain uses TRBV12-5 with TRBJ2-1, with D maybe TRBD2 (5 bases). This CDR3 is built from 12 residues. Per germline, CDR1 LGHNT and CDR2 FRNRAP. Trimming shortened V by 3 bases and J by 7 bases, and 7 bases separated the two germline ends.

V is TRBV9 and J is TRBJ2-1; D may match TRBD1 or TRBD2 (5 bases each). CDR3 size: 12 residues. Per the germline V gene, CDR1 is SGDLS and CDR2 is YYNGEE. Trimming left V 3 bases short and J 8 bases short, with 9 bases between. The CDR3 loop reads CASSAGTYEQFF. The CDR3 DNA reads as TGTGCCAGCAGCGCCGGGACCTATGAGCAGTTCTTC.

This clone is classed as large. This sequence joins TRBV30 and TRBJ1-1, with D unclear. Germline V gives CDR1 GTSNPN, CDR2 SVGIG (reference sequence). This CDR3 has 13 amino acids. The germline V and J ends were trimmed by 3 bases and 4 bases, with 12 bases remaining between them. The DNA for the CDR3 is TGTGCCTGGAGCCGAACGGTGGTCACTGAAGCTTTCTTT. This sequence encodes CAWSRTVVTEAFF.